The following is a TCR beta chain sequence with its context. This sample is part of a study of blood T cell repertoires in COVID-19. Study in general: Specimens from acute and convalescent COVID-19 originated in the United States, Italy and Spain.

In the original processing: Amplifying reference gene primers gave estimates of nucleated cell counts. Clones were sequenced by immunoSEQ multiplex PCR, and TCRdb holds only the in-frame ones, with some missing. That table gives V, J and clone size, and the DNA gave D and trimming. The data contain under 200,000 clones, 88% of them seen just once; the ten biggest clones take up under 2%. Germline V CDR1 and CDR2: SGHRS, YFSETQ. This CDR3 contains 13 residues. V was trimmed by 4 bases and J by 4 bases, leaving 11 bases between them. This chain links TRBV5-1 with TRBJ2-5, with D maybe TRBD1 (5 bases). This clonotype was sampled from a young man with active or convalescent COVID-19. Source material: peripheral blood. CDR3 sequence: CASSPQGGETQYF. CDR3 in DNA: TGCGCCAGCAGCCCGCAGGGTGGAGAGACCCAGTACTTC.